What follows is one T cell receptor (beta chain) and its context. The data were taken from a study of blood T cell repertoires in COVID-19. Profiled with immunoSEQ multiplex PCR; TCRdb holds only in-frame clones, not every one. The data show some 300,000 clones, with 90% seen just once and roughly 3.6% held by the top ten. Participants' own reports of clinical history determined their cohort assignment. Sequenced sample: PBMCs or T cells enriched from blood (not recorded which). The sequence was collected from a woman aged 25 to 39 who had been exposed to COVID-19.

CDR3 amino acids: CASSLGGQGMTGELFF. The DNA for the CDR3 is TGTGCCAGCAGCTTAGGGGGACAGGGTATGACCGGGGAGCTGTTTTTT. The rearrangement joins TRBV11-3 to TRBJ2-2; 9 nucleotides agree with TRBD1. CDR3 length: 16 amino acids. Trimming at V came to 1 base and at J to 5 bases, leaving 5 bases not matched to a gene. Germline CDR1 is SGHNT and CDR2 is YENEEA.